This paragraph covers one T cell receptor beta chain sequence. Its target is unknown. RNA in amounts of roughly 0.45 to 1 ug was reverse transcribed with random hexamers. Amplification of the TCR beta CDR3 was carried out by immunoSEQ multiplex PCR, which spanned a total of 54 Vbeta and 13 Jbeta segments. TCRdb called the immunoSEQ multiplex PCR reads again in MiXCR, with one record for every CDR3 protein. Of approximately 170,000 distinct CDR3 sequences in the sample, just over 90% were seen once. CDR1 is SGHVS and CDR2 is FQNEAQ in the germline V gene. This CDR3 region has 15 residues. Between the trimmed V and J ends, which lost 2 bases and 0 bases, there was a span of 11 bases. These data belong to a study of CD8 T cells in Susac syndrome. General study findings and limits: TCR sequencing and HLA analysis covered a relatively small number of individuals.

This sequence originates from a human donor in good health. The V and J genes are TRBV7-8 and TRBJ2-7; D not certain. Material for sequencing was CD4+ T cells from PBMCs. The CDR3 loop reads CASSLRRHVSYEQYF. Written as DNA, the CDR3 is TGTGCCAGCAGCTTACGCAGGCACGTCTCCTACGAGCAGTACTTC.